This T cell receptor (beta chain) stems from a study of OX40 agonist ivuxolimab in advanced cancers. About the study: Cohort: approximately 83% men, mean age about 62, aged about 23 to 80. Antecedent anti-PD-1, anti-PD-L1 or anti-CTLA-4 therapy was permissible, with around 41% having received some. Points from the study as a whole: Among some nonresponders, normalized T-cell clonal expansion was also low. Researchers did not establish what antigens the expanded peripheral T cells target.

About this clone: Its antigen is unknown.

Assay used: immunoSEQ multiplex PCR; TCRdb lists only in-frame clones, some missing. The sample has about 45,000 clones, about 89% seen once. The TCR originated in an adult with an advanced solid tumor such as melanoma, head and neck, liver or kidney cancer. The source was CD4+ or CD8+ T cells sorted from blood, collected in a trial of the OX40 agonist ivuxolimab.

The CDR3: CASSVNRGHQASVSGANVLTF. The CDR3 DNA follows: TGTGCCAGCTCAGTTAACAGGGGTCACCAAGCAAGCGTTTCTGGGGCCAACGTCCTGACTTTC. The rearrangement uses TRBV18 and TRBJ2-6, with 7 positions matching TRBD1. The CDR3 is made up of 21 amino acids. Germline lookup yields CDR1 KGHSH and CDR2 LQKENI. V was clipped by 5 bases and J by 1 base; unmatched bases: 20.